The 10 T cell receptor beta chains below were found in one sample sequenced in a study of vaccination and CD4 T cells after COVID-19. Indicated treatment: roughly 10-day PBMC culture with coronavirus spike peptide pools or control peptides (ViraFEST assay). Sequenced with the Oncomine TCR Beta short-read assay was DNA taken from cultured CD4+ T cells. In TCRdb, the PCR reads were re-called with MiXCR into one record per CDR3 protein. Altogether some 10,000 distinct CDR3 sequences are present, roughly a fifth being singletons, with the ten largest covering 12%. The antigens for these receptors are not known. The starting material was CD4+ T cells from blood, cultured in vitro, obtained after SARS-CoV-2 vaccination. All receptors derive from a human donor who had recovered from COVID-19.

This chain uses TRBV6-2 or TRBV6-3 with TRBJ2-3; possible D gene TRBD1, 6 bases. CDR1 is MNHEY, CDR2 SVGEGT, per germline. This CDR3 contains 15 residues. V was pared by 6 bases and J by 3 bases, with 16 bases between. The CDR3 DNA is TGTGCCAGCAGGAGACAGGAGCAGGCAACAGATACGCAGTATTTT. It codes for CASRRQEQATDTQYF.

This clonotype is labeled medium-sized. This chain joins TRBV10-1 and TRBJ2-3, with a weak D call TRBD1 (6 bases). The CDR3 has 15 amino acids. CDR1 is WNHNN, CDR2 SYGVQD, per germline (reference sequence). Trimming pared 6 bases from V and 0 bases from J, leaving 13 bases between. CDR3 amino acids: CASSPTGFSTDTQYF. CDR3 nucleotides: TGCGCCAGCAGCCCAACAGGGTTTAGCACAGATACGCAGTATTTT.

This chain uses TRBV24-1 with TRBJ1-5; perhaps TRBD1 as D (5 bases). CDR1 is KGHDR and CDR2 is SFDVKD in the germline V gene. There are 17 residues in the CDR3. V shed 4 bases and J shed 0 bases, with 15 bases lying between them. The CDR3 loop reads CATSDSGRGISNQPQHF. The CDR3 region has the DNA TGTGCCACCAGTGACTCGGGACGGGGGATTAGCAATCAGCCCCAGCATTTT.

The chain carries TRBV19 and TRBJ1-6; 9 nucleotides line up with TRBD1. CDR3 length: 18 amino acids. V lost 5 bases, J lost 6 bases, and 14 bases stayed unmatched. CDR1 LNHDA and CDR2 SQIVND come from the germline V gene (reference sequence). This chain's CDR3 is CASSLRQTRDRVNSPLHF. The CDR3, as DNA: TGTGCCAGTAGTCTACGCCAAACCCGGGACAGGGTTAATTCACCCCTCCACTTT.

This clonotype turned up a few times. At one end, the junction sequence differs from germline, possibly due to a read error. The chain is built from TRBV7-7 and TRBJ2-1; D is perhaps TRBD2 (5 bases). The germline CDR1 and CDR2 sequences are SSHAT and FNYEAQ (reference sequence). CDR3 length equals 14 residues. The CDR3 sequence: CASSTNKGVAEQFF. The CDR3 DNA reads as TGTGCTAGCAGCACAAATAAGGGAGTCGCTGAGCAGTTCTTC.

This sequence joins TRBV6-1 and TRBJ2-1; 12 bases are shared with TRBD2. The CDR3 runs 18 residues. Germline CDR1 and CDR2: MNHNS and SASEGT. The V segment lost 7 bases and the J segment 0 bases; nucleotides outside the gene matches: 10. CDR3 nucleotides: TGTGCCAGCACCCGACTAGCGGGAGTCTCTAGCTCCTACAATGAGCAGTTCTTC. Translating it yields CASTRLAGVSSSYNEQFF.

This clonotype was counted a few times. This chain connects TRBV11-2 to TRBJ1-1; no definite D call. V was cut by 1 base and J by 1 base, with 7 bases left in between. CDR1 and CDR2 from the germline V gene are SGHAT and FQNNGV. This CDR3 has 14 amino acids. CDR3 DNA: TGTGCCAGCAGCTTAGTCAAGGGGAACACTGAAGCTTTCTTT. Translated: CASSLVKGNTEAFF. The entire variable domain, with the rest obtained from reference TRBV11-2 and TRBJ1-1, is as follows: EAGVAQSPRYKIIEKRQSVAFWCNPISGHATLYWYQQILGQGPKLLIQFQNNGVVDDSQLPKDRFSAERLKGVDSTLKIQPAKLEDSAVYLCASSLVKGNTEAFFGQGTRLTVV.

The table lists this clonotype with a few counts. Here the CDR3 reads CASSPRTGGSYEQYF. CDR3 bases: TGTGCCAGCAGTCCCCGGACGGGGGGCTCCTACGAGCAGTACTTC. V gene TRBV27 combines with J gene TRBJ2-7; 7 nucleotides align to TRBD2. This CDR3 region has 15 residues. The junction had 7 bases not matched to a gene; V was cut back by 5 bases and J by 0 bases. The germline V gene has CDR1 MNHEY and CDR2 SMNVEV (reference sequence).

This clonotype was found a few times. The chain has TRBV24-1 and TRBJ1-1, with D tentatively TRBD1 (6 bases). The V and J ends lost 4 bases and 10 bases respectively, with 18 bases between them. The CDR3 loop spans 14 amino acids. The germline V gene has CDR1 KGHDR and CDR2 SFDVKD. The CDR3 nucleotides read TGTGCCACCAGTGACCGCCGCAGGGGCCGGGGAGCTTTCTTT. It translates to CATSDRRRGRGAFF.

Details on this clonotype: One junction end disagrees with the germline gene, perhaps due to a read error. This chain links TRBV29-1 with TRBJ1-5; 9 nucleotides agree with TRBD1. The CDR3 is made up of 12 amino acids. Germline V gene sequence: CDR1 SQVTM, CDR2 ANQGSEA. The CDR3 nucleotides are TGCAGCGTGGGGACAGGGATTCAGGCCCAGCATTTT. Translated, it gives CSVGTGIQAQHF. The full variable domain, with the rest looked up from reference TRBV29-1 and TRBJ1-5, is SAVISQKPSRDICQRGTSLTIQCQVDSQVTMMFWYRQQPGQSLTLIATANQGSEATYESGFVIDKFPISRPNLTFSTLTVSNMSPEDSSIYLCSVGTGIQAQHFGDGTRLSIL.